Listed below are T cell receptor beta chains from one sample, sequenced in a study of T cells after yellow fever vaccination. TCRdb re-called the 5' RACE reads through MiXCR, storing one row per CDR3 protein. The repertoire holds roughly 500,000 distinct CDR3 sequences, with roughly a fifth as singletons. The sequenced sample was PBMCs, obtained 15 days after the yellow fever booster vaccination. The receptors stem from a man younger than 45 who received the YFV17D yellow fever vaccine. The CDR3 runs from the conserved cysteine through the conserved F or W. The D gene is left open where the match is weak. Size tells how often a clone was seen (once, few, many) or the class of an expanded clone, and some rows leave it out.

J: TRBJ2-1; D: -; size: -; V: TRBV4-1; CDR3: CASSLRVDGSYNEQFF; DNA: TGCGCCAGCAGCCTAAGGGTTGACGGGTCCTACAATGAGCAGTTCTTC
J: TRBJ2-7; D: -; size: few; V: TRBV2; CDR3: CATLTFGPTQSHEQYF; DNA: TGTGCCACCCTTACCTTTGGACCCACCCAGTCCCACGAGCAGTACTTC
J: TRBJ2-5; D: -; size: -; V: TRBV5-1; CDR3: CASSLASVPETQYF; DNA: TGCGCCAGCAGCTTGGCCTCGGTCCCAGAGACCCAGTACTTC
J: TRBJ1-2; D: -; size: -; V: TRBV6-1; CDR3: CASSRSSRPSRGYTF; DNA: TGTGCCAGCAGCCGCAGTTCCAGGCCGTCAAGGGGCTACACCTTC
J: TRBJ2-7; D: TRBD2; size: -; V: TRBV7-8; CDR3: CVSGGAGLPYEQYF; DNA: TGTGTCTCGGGGGGGGCGGGCCTCCCCTACGAGCAGTACTTC
J: TRBJ2-5; D: TRBD1; size: -; V: TRBV12-3/TRBV12-4; CDR3: CASSFSGQGAQYF; DNA: TGTGCCAGCAGTTTCTCGGGCCAGGGGGCCCAGTACTTC
J: TRBJ2-7; D: -; size: many; V: TRBV12-3/TRBV12-4; CDR3: CASSTAGTYEQYF; DNA: TGTGCCAGCAGTACAGCAGGAACCTACGAGCAGTACTTC
J: TRBJ2-7; D: TRBD1; size: -; V: TRBV29-1; CDR3: CSAGGGQGLREQYF; DNA: TGCAGCGCCGGAGGGGGACAGGGGCTGCGAGAGCAGTACTTC
J: TRBJ2-2; D: TRBD2; size: -; V: TRBV20-1; CDR3: CSASGGATGELFF; DNA: TGCAGTGCTAGCGGGGGGGCCACCGGGGAGCTGTTTTTT
J: TRBJ2-1; D: -; size: -; V: TRBV9; CDR3: CASSEGWRAPYNEQFF; DNA: TGTGCCAGCAGCGAGGGTTGGCGGGCTCCTTACAATGAGCAGTTCTTC
J: TRBJ2-1; D: -; size: few; V: TRBV20-1; CDR3: CSASFQASEQFF; DNA: TGCAGTGCTAGTTTCCAGGCAAGTGAGCAGTTCTTC
J: TRBJ2-2; D: -; size: -; V: TRBV12-3/TRBV12-4; CDR3: CASNSPDTGELFF; DNA: TGTGCCAGCAACTCCCCGGACACCGGGGAGCTGTTTTTT
J: TRBJ1-5; D: -; size: -; V: TRBV12-3/TRBV12-4; CDR3: CASSFTALDQPQHF; DNA: TGTGCCAGCAGTTTTACAGCTCTCGATCAGCCCCAGCATTTT
J: TRBJ2-7; D: TRBD2; size: few; V: TRBV20-1; CDR3: CSAAGGLVSREQYF; DNA: TGCAGTGCAGCTGGGGGACTAGTTTCACGCGAGCAGTACTTC
J: TRBJ2-1; D: TRBD2; size: few; V: TRBV7-3; CDR3: CASSLKGLAVGVNEQFF; DNA: TGTGCCAGCAGCTTAAAGGGACTAGCGGTGGGGGTCAATGAGCAGTTCTTC
J: TRBJ2-3; D: TRBD1; size: -; V: TRBV28; CDR3: CASSRPGTGGEGTQYF; DNA: TGTGCCAGCAGCCGACCAGGGACAGGGGGCGAGGGTACGCAGTATTTT
J: TRBJ2-3; D: TRBD2; size: -; V: TRBV20-1; CDR3: CSVQREFTDTQYF; DNA: TGCAGTGTTCAGCGGGAGTTCACAGATACGCAGTATTTT
J: TRBJ2-5; D: -; size: many; V: TRBV7-9; CDR3: CASTKRRSGETQYF; DNA: TGTGCCAGCACAAAAAGGAGAAGTGGAGAGACCCAGTACTTC
J: TRBJ2-1; D: -; size: -; V: TRBV29-1; CDR3: CSVHWPPGVNNEQFF; DNA: TGCAGCGTTCATTGGCCCCCGGGAGTGAACAATGAGCAGTTCTTC
J: TRBJ2-7; D: -; size: -; V: TRBV11-2; CDR3: CATASGGTYEQYF; DNA: TGTGCCACGGCGAGCGGAGGGACCTACGAGCAGTACTTC
J: TRBJ2-3; D: -; size: -; V: TRBV3-1; CDR3: CASSQSLAPDTQYF; DNA: TGTGCCAGCAGCCAGAGCCTAGCACCAGATACGCAGTATTTT
J: TRBJ2-1; D: TRBD2; size: -; V: TRBV20-1; CDR3: CSARVVLAGRSSYNEQFF; DNA: TGCAGTGCTAGGGTGGTTCTAGCGGGACGAAGCTCCTACAATGAGCAGTTCTTC